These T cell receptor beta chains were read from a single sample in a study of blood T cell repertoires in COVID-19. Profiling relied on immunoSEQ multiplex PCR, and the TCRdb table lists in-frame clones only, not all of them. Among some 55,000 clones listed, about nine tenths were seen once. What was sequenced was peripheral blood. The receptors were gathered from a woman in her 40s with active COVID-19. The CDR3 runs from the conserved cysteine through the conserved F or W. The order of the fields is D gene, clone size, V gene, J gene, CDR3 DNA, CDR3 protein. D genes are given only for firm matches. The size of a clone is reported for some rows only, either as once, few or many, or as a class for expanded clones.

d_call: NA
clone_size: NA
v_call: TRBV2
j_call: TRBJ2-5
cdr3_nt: TGTGCCAGCAGTGGTGGGGGGGCCCGTCAAGAGACCCAGTACTTC
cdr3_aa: CASSGGGARQETQYF

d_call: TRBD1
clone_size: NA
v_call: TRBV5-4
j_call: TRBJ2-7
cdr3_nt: TGTGCCAGCAGCCCAGACAGGGGGCAGATGTACGAGCAGTACTTC
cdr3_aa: CASSPDRGQMYEQYF

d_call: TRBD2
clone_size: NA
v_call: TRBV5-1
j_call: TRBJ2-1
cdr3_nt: TGCGCCAGCAGCTTGGTGGGTAGCGGGAACAATGAGCAGTTCTTC
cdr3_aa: CASSLVGSGNNEQFF

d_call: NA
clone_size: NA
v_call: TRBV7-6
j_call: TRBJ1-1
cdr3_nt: TGTGCCAGCAGCTTACAGGGAGAAGCTTTCTTT
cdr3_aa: CASSLQGEAFF

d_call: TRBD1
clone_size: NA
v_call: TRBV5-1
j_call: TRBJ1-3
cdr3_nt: TGCGCCAGCAGCTTGGGGACAGGGGGCTTCCACGGAAACACCATATATTTT
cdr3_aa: CASSLGTGGFHGNTIYF

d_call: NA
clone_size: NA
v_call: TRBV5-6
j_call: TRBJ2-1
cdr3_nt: TGTGCCAGCAGCGAGGGAGCCTCCTACAATGAGCAGTTCTTC
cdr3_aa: CASSEGASYNEQFF

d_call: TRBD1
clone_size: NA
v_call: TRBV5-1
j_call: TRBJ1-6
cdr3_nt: TGCGCCAGCAGCTTGACAGGGGGAAATTCACCCCTCCACTTT
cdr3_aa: CASSLTGGNSPLHF

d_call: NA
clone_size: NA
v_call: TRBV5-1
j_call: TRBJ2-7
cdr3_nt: TGCGCCAGCAGCTTGGGCGCAGGTCGGGGTATCTACGAGCAGTACTTC
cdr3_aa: CASSLGAGRGIYEQYF

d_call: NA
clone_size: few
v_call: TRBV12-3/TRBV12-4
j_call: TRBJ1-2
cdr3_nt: TGTGCCAGCAGCACGGACAGCTATGGCTACACCTTC
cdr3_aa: CASSTDSYGYTF

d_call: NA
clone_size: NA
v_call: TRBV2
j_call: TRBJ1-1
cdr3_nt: TGTGCCAGCAGTGAAGCTGCGAGGGCTTTCTTT
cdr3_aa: CASSEAARAFF

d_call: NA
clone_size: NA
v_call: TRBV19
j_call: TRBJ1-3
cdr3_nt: TGTGCCAGTATTTTGGACAGTCTTAACTCTGGAAACACCATATATTTT
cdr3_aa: CASILDSLNSGNTIYF

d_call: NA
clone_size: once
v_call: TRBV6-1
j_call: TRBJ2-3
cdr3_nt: TGTGCCAGCAGTGAGTGGGGGACTAGCACAGATACGCAGTATTTT
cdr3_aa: CASSEWGTSTDTQYF

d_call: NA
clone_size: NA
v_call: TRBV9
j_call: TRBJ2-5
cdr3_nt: TGTGCCAGCAGCGTAGACGTGGGGGGAACAGAGACCCAGTACTTC
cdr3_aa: CASSVDVGGTETQYF

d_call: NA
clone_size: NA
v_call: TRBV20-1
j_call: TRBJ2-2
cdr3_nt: TGCAGTGCTAGTCCGGGGAAGTATTACACCGGGGAGCTGTTTTTT
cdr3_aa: CSASPGKYYTGELFF

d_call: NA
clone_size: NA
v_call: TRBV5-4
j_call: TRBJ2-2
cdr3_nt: TGTGCCAGCAGCTTGGCCGGCGGCACCGGGGAGCTGTTTTTT
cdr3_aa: CASSLAGGTGELFF

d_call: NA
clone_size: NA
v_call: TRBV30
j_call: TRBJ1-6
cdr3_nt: TGTGCCTGGAGTGCAGGGAGGGTGGATAATTCACCCCTCCACTTT
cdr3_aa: CAWSAGRVDNSPLHF

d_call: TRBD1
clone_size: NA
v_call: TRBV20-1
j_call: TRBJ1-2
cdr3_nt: TGCAGTGCTAGTAGGGGACAGCCCTATGGCTACACCTTC
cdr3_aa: CSASRGQPYGYTF

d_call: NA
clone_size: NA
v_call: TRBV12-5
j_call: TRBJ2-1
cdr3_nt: TGTGCTAGTGGTTTCCCCCCCAGCAATGAGCAGTTCTTC
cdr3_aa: CASGFPPSNEQFF

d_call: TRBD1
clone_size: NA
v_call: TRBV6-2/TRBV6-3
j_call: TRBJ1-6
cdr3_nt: TGTGCCAGCAGTTACGGCTCTCTGACAGGGGGTTCACCCCTCCACTTT
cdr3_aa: CASSYGSLTGGSPLHF

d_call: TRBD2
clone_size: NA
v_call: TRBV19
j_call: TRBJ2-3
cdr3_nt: TGTGCCAGTAGTATTTTGGGATTGGCGGGGGGAACAGATACGCAGTATTTT
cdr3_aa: CASSILGLAGGTDTQYF